The 26 T cell receptor beta chains presented below share a single source sample, sequenced in a study of cytomegalovirus exposure and HLA in healthy donors. In the PCR, 60 Vbeta and 13 Jbeta primers were used. Measured with immunoSEQ multiplex PCR; TCRdb has only the in-frame clones, and not every one. The sample records 100,000 to 120,000 clones, 82% being singletons. Sequencing used PBMCs. The receptors derive from a woman between 18 and 30 years old in good health and CMV-seronegative.

The chain has TRBV29-1 and TRBJ2-2, with unresolved D. V was cut by 0 bases and J by 2 bases, with 13 bases left in between. From germline, CDR1 is SQVTM and CDR2 ANQGSEA. The CDR3 runs to 16 residues. CDR3 DNA sequence: TGCAGCGTTGAAGATCGGTCCTTCGAAAACACCGGGGAGCTGTTTTTT. Its protein is CSVEDRSFENTGELFF.

The rearrangement uses TRBV7-9 and TRBJ1-2; 10 nucleotides align to TRBD1. V shed 8 bases, J shed 5 bases, and the junction held 11 bases outside the gene matches. CDR3 size: 15 residues. CDR1 and CDR2 from the germline V gene are SEHNR and FQNEAQ (reference sequence). CDR3 DNA: TGTGCCAGCCGGAGGAGCCGGGACAGGGGATATGGCTACACCTTC. Amino acids: CASRRSRDRGYGYTF.

The rearrangement uses TRBV29-1 and TRBJ2-2, with TRBD2 matching over 7 bases. The ends lost 0 bases at V and 4 bases at J; junction bases unmatched: 2. The germline V gene has CDR1 SQVTM and CDR2 ANQGSEA. CDR3 length: 14 residues. The CDR3 loop reads CSVEDPSGTGELFF. In nucleotides, the CDR3 is TGCAGCGTTGAAGACCCTAGCGGCACCGGGGAGCTGTTTTTT.

This clone was recorded a few times. V usage is TRBV6-1 and J usage is TRBJ2-5; 8 positions agree with TRBD1. The germline CDR1 and CDR2 sequences are MNHNS and SASEGT. V shed 11 bases and J 5 bases; nucleotides not matched to a gene: 13. The CDR3 is made up of 14 amino acids. The CDR3 DNA is TGTGCCTCCTGGGGACAGGTCAACAGGGAGACCCAGTACTTC. It is translated as CASWGQVNRETQYF.

CDR3 loop: CASRPQGSNQPQHF. CDR3 coding DNA: TGTGCCAGCAGACCACAGGGTAGCAATCAGCCCCAGCATTTT. V is TRBV6-6 and J is TRBJ1-5; possible D gene TRBD1, 6 bases. V was trimmed by 6 bases and J by 0 bases, leaving 9 bases between them. The CDR3 is made up of 14 amino acids. CDR1 and CDR2 from the germline V gene are MNHNY and SVGAGI (reference sequence).

The V call is TRBV7-9, the J call TRBJ2-2, with D possibly being TRBD1 (6 bases). Trimming removed 1 base at V and 6 bases at J, with 12 bases between. The CDR3 has 15 residues. The germline CDR1 and CDR2 sequences are SEHNR and FQNEAQ (reference sequence). CDR3 residues: CASSLEQGWAGELFF. The CDR3 region has the DNA TGTGCCAGCAGCTTAGAACAGGGTTGGGCCGGGGAGCTGTTTTTT.

The V gene is TRBV19, the J gene TRBJ1-3; D is possibly TRBD1 (5 bases). V dropped 7 bases and J dropped 4 bases, with 20 bases sitting between them. Per the germline V gene, CDR1 is LNHDA and CDR2 is SQIVND (reference sequence). CDR3 length: 16 residues. CDR3 nucleotides: TGTGCCAGTACCCCTATCGGGAGGGGCGAAGGAAACACCATATATTTT. It yields the protein CASTPIGRGEGNTIYF. The entire variable domain, with the rest obtained from reference TRBV19 and TRBJ1-3, is as follows: DGGITQSPKYLFRKEGQNVTLSCEQNLNHDAMYWYRQDPGQGLRLIYYSQIVNDFQKGDIAEGYSVSREKKESFPLTVTSAQKNPTAFYLCASTPIGRGEGNTIYFGEGSWLTVV.

The chain recombines TRBV9 with TRBJ2-1; TRBD2 matches at 9 bases. CDR3 length: 15 residues. Germline loops: CDR1 SGDLS, CDR2 YYNGEE. V lost 6 bases to trimming and J lost 9 bases; unmatched junction nucleotides: 13. Here the CDR3 reads CASTLGAGGPGEQFF. CDR3 in DNA: TGTGCCAGCACCCTAGGGGCGGGAGGGCCAGGTGAGCAGTTCTTC.

In nucleotides, the CDR3 is TGTGCCAGCAGCTTAGGCCCCGGGACTATCCAAGAGACCCAGTACTTC. Translation gives CASSLGPGTIQETQYF. This chain links TRBV7-2 with TRBJ2-5, with 7 bases identical to TRBD2. Unmatched junction bases numbered 6, after V lost 1 base and J lost 1 base. This CDR3 is built from 16 residues. Germline-derived CDR1 and CDR2 are SGHTA and FQGNSA. Looking up the rest from reference TRBV7-2 and TRBJ2-5 gives the full variable domain: GAGVSQSPSNKVTEKGKDVELRCDPISGHTALYWYRQSLGQGLEFLIYFQGNSAPDKSGLPSDRFSAERTGGSVSTLTIQRTQQEDSAVYLCASSLGPGTIQETQYFGPGTRLLVL.

This chain connects TRBV5-1 to TRBJ1-1; the match to TRBD1 covers 9 bases. This CDR3 is 15 amino acids long. CDR1 SGHRS and CDR2 YFSETQ come from the germline V gene. V trimming: 3 bases; J trimming: 2 bases; junction bases outside the gene matches: 5. The CDR3 DNA follows: TGCGCCAGCAGCTATGGGGACAGGGATAACACTGAAGCTTTCTTT. It codes for CASSYGDRDNTEAFF.

The rearrangement links TRBV6-1 to TRBJ2-7; 9 bases are a match to TRBD1. The ends lost 8 bases at V and 7 bases at J; junction bases unmatched: 9. The germline V gene has CDR1 MNHNS and CDR2 SASEGT. The CDR3 loop spans 13 amino acids. CDR3: CASRTGQGYEQYF. In nucleotides, the CDR3 is TGTGCCAGCCGAACAGGACAGGGGTATGAGCAGTACTTC.

The V gene is TRBV29-1, the J gene TRBJ2-3; 10 bases are shared with TRBD2. The CDR3 has 16 residues. The germline CDR1 and CDR2 sequences are SQVTM and ANQGSEA. The V and J ends lost 4 bases and 6 bases, in that order; junction bases with no gene match: 13. This CDR3 reads CSVGELAGLFADTQYF. In DNA form, the CDR3 reads TGCAGCGTTGGTGAACTAGCGGGACTATTCGCGGATACGCAGTATTTT.

This rearrangement joins TRBV27 to TRBJ2-1; D gene ambiguous. The V gene lost 4 bases and the J gene lost 5 bases, with 9 bases spanning the gap. The CDR3 loop spans 13 amino acids. The germline V gene has CDR1 MNHEY and CDR2 SMNVEV (reference sequence). The CDR3 coding sequence is TGTGCCAGCAGTTCCTACTACAACAATGAGCAGTTCTTC. Protein: CASSSYYNNEQFF.

The rearrangement links TRBV10-2 to TRBJ1-2; tentatively, D is TRBD1 (6 bases). This CDR3 is 15 amino acids long. Trimming left V 0 bases short and J 3 bases short, with 11 bases between. Germline assignment: CDR1 WSHSY and CDR2 SAAADI. CDR3 nucleotide sequence: TGCGCCAGCAGTGAGTCGAGGACAGCATACTATGGCTACACCTTC. It translates to CASSESRTAYYGYTF.

V gene TRBV5-1 combines with J gene TRBJ2-7; maybe TRBD2 (6 bases). V was pared by 3 bases and J by 2 bases, with 15 bases between. The V gene's germline CDR1 is SGHRS and CDR2 YFSETQ. The CDR3 is made up of 15 amino acids. DNA for the CDR3: TGCGCCAGCAGCTCAGAGGGACTCTCCCCCTACGAGCAGTACTTC. Amino acid sequence: CASSSEGLSPYEQYF.

This rearrangement joins TRBV5-1 to TRBJ2-1, with TRBD1 identical over 8 bases. The CDR3 loop spans 15 amino acids. The germline CDR1 and CDR2 sequences are SGHRS and YFSETQ. The V and J ends lost 0 bases and 6 bases, in that order; junction bases with no gene match: 5. Written as DNA, the CDR3 is TGCGCCAGCAGCTTGGAAGGACAGGGAACCAATGAGCAGTTCTTC. This gives the protein CASSLEGQGTNEQFF.

This chain uses TRBV27 with TRBJ1-5, with TRBD1 as a possible D gene (6 bases). The CDR3 has 13 amino acids. Germline CDR1 is MNHEY and CDR2 is SMNVEV (reference sequence). Trimming removed 4 bases at V and 3 bases at J, with 7 bases between. CDR3 residues: CASSWDTNQPQHF. CDR3 in DNA: TGTGCCAGCAGTTGGGACACCAATCAGCCCCAGCATTTT.

This chain links TRBV19 with TRBJ1-2, with D possibly matching TRBD1 (5 bases). The length of the CDR3 is 13 residues. The V and J ends lost 5 bases and 8 bases respectively, with 15 bases between them. Germline V gene data show CDR1 as LNHDA and CDR2 as SQIVND (reference sequence). CDR3 coding DNA: TGTGCCAGTAGTTTCGAGGGGACTCACGGCTACACCTTC. Amino acids: CASSFEGTHGYTF.

By share, this clone counts as medium-sized. Other DNA sequences of this sample code for an identical CDR3. The chain links TRBV28 to TRBJ2-2; D unresolved. The V end was cut by 2 bases, the J end by 5 bases, with 12 bases between. Germline assignment: CDR1 MDHEN and CDR2 SYDVKM. The CDR3 has 15 amino acids. The CDR3 DNA is TGTGCCAGCAGTTTACCGGAGAGAAGAACCGGGGAGCTGTTTTTT. This encodes CASSLPERRTGELFF.

The J gene is TRBJ1-2, the V gene TRBV29-1; the D gene is possibly TRBD1 (5 bases). V lost 7 bases to trimming and J lost 6 bases, with 12 bases between them. The CDR3 extends over 11 amino acids. The germline V gene encodes CDR1 SQVTM and CDR2 ANQGSEA. CDR3 amino acids: CSAQGANGYTF. The CDR3 nucleotides read TGCAGCGCACAAGGGGCGAATGGCTACACCTTC.

The gene calls are TRBV15 and TRBJ1-2; 8 bases agree with TRBD1. Germline lookup yields CDR1 LNHNV and CDR2 YYDKDF (reference sequence). There are 15 residues in the CDR3. V shed 2 bases and J 3 bases; nucleotides not matched to a gene: 5. The CDR3 loop reads CATSRSGQGHYGYTF. The CDR3 coding sequence is TGTGCCACCAGCAGATCAGGACAGGGTCACTATGGCTACACCTTC.

CDR3 loop: CAISQGAGNQPQHF. The CDR3 coding sequence is TGTGCCATCAGTCAGGGGGCCGGCAATCAGCCCCAGCATTTT. The chain uses TRBV10-3 and TRBJ1-5; the match to TRBD1 covers 8 bases. CDR3 length equals 14 residues. The germline CDR1 and CDR2 sequences are ENHRY and SYGVKD. V trimming: 5 bases; J trimming: 2 bases; junction bases outside the gene matches: 2.

This rearrangement joins TRBV7-9 to TRBJ1-2, with TRBD1 as a possible D gene (6 bases). There are 12 residues in the CDR3. Trimming shortened V by 5 bases and J by 6 bases, and 10 bases separated the two germline ends. From germline, CDR1 is SEHNR and CDR2 FQNEAQ (reference sequence). DNA of the CDR3: TGTGCCAGCAGCACTTCAGGGGATGGCTACACCTTC. Residues: CASSTSGDGYTF.

This clone appeared once. The chain carries TRBV28 and TRBJ2-3, with D unresolved. The CDR3 contains 14 residues. Germline V gene lookup returns CDR1 MDHEN and CDR2 SYDVKM. The V gene lost 7 bases and the J gene lost 2 bases, with 13 bases spanning the gap. CDR3 sequence reads: CASNPASVTDTQYF. The CDR3 DNA is TGTGCCAGCAACCCCGCCTCGGTCACAGATACGCAGTATTTT.

The chain combines TRBV6-5 with TRBJ2-7, with unresolved D. The CDR3 sequence is 15 residues long. V dropped 0 bases and J dropped 5 bases, with 14 bases sitting between them. Germline V gives CDR1 MNHEY, CDR2 SVGAGI. The CDR3 region is CASSYSLVYRDEQYF. For the CDR3, the DNA is TGTGCCAGCAGTTACTCGCTGGTCTATCGCGACGAGCAGTACTTC.

This chain links TRBV19 with TRBJ2-1; 7 bases match TRBD2. The CDR3 has 15 residues. V was pared by 6 bases and J by 6 bases, with 11 bases of the junction left unmatched. The germline V gene encodes CDR1 LNHDA and CDR2 SQIVND (reference sequence). As DNA, the CDR3 is TGTGCCAGTAGACATACCGGGACTAACGCCAATGAGCAGTTCTTC. It yields the protein CASRHTGTNANEQFF.